Below are 3 T cell receptor beta chains sequenced from a single sample in a study of T cells in Graves' hyperthyroidism and ophthalmopathy. What was amplified from RNA transcripts were TCR beta CDR3 regions. A first-round RT-PCR of the TCR CDR3 used the HTBI primer set. TCRdb re-called the multiplex PCR reads through MiXCR, storing one row per CDR3 protein. Among around 600,000 distinct CDR3 sequences listed, about 14% were seen once. Material: blood. The receptors originated from a woman between 45 and 65 years old with Graves' ophthalmopathy.

This clonotype was picked up a small number of times. The J gene is TRBJ1-4, the V gene TRBV6-4; tentatively, D is TRBD1 (6 bases). Trimming stripped 4 bases from V and 3 bases from J, with 12 bases between. The germline gives CDR1 MRHNA, CDR2 SNTAGT. This CDR3 is built from 15 residues. The CDR3 is CASSATGHANEKLFF. CDR3 nucleotides: TGTGCCAGCAGTGCCACGGGACACGCTAATGAAAAACTGTTTTTT.

There are many counts of this clonotype. The chain couples TRBV11-2 to TRBJ2-5, with 8 bases fitting TRBD2. This CDR3 spans 18 amino acids. V dropped 2 bases and J dropped 2; count of bases not matched to a gene: 13. The germline gives CDR1 SGHAT, CDR2 FQNNGV. The CDR3 coding sequence is TGTGCCAGCAGCTTAAGGTTTAGCGGGGCCCAAAGTCAAGAGACCCAGTACTTC. Its protein product is CASSLRFSGAQSQETQYF.

This clonotype was detected a few times. The chain carries TRBV15 and TRBJ2-6, with no clear D. Germline CDR1 and CDR2: LNHNV and YYDKDF (reference sequence). V lost 6 bases to trimming and J lost 1 base, with 4 bases between them. This CDR3 is 13 amino acids long. The CDR3 coding sequence is TGTGCCACCAGTACATCTGGGGCCAACGTCCTGACTTTC. It codes for CATSTSGANVLTF.